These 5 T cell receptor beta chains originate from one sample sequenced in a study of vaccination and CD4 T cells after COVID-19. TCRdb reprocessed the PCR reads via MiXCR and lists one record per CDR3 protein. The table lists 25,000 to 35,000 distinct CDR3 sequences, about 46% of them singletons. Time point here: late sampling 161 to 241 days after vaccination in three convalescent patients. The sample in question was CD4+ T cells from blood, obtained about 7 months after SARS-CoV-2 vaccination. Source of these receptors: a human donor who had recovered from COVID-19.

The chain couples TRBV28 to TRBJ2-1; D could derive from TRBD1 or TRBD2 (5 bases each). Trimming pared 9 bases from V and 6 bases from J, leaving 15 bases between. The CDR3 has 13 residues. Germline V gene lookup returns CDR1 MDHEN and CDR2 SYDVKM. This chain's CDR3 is CASYRDGLNEQFF. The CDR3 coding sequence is TGTGCCAGTTACCGGGACGGTCTCAATGAGCAGTTCTTC.

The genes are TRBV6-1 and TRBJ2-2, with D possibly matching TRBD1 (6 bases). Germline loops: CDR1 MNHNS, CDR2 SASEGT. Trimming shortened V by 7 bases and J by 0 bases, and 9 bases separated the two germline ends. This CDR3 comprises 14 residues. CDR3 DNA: TGTGCCAGCACACGGACAGCGAACACCGGGGAGCTGTTTTTT. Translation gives CASTRTANTGELFF.

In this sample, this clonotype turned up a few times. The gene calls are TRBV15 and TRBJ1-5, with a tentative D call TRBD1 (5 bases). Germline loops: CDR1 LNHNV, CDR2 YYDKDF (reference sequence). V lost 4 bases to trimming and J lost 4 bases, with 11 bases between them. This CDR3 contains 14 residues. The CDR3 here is CATSKGRENQPQHF. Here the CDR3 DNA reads TGTGCCACCAGCAAGGGACGGGAGAATCAGCCCCAGCATTTT.

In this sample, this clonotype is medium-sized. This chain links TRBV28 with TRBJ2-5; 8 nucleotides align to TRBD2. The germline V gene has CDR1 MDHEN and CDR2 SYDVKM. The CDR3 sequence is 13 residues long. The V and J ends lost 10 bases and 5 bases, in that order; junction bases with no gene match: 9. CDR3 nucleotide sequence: TGTGCCACCGAGCGGGAGTGGGGGGAGACCCAGTACTTC. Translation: CATEREWGETQYF.

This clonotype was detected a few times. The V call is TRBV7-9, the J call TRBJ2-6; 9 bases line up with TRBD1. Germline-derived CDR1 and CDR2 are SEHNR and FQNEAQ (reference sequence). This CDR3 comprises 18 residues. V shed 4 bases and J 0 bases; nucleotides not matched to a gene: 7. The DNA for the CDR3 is TGTGCCAGCAGCTACCGGGACAGGGCCGGCTCTGGGGCCAACGTCCTGACTTTC. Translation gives CASSYRDRAGSGANVLTF.